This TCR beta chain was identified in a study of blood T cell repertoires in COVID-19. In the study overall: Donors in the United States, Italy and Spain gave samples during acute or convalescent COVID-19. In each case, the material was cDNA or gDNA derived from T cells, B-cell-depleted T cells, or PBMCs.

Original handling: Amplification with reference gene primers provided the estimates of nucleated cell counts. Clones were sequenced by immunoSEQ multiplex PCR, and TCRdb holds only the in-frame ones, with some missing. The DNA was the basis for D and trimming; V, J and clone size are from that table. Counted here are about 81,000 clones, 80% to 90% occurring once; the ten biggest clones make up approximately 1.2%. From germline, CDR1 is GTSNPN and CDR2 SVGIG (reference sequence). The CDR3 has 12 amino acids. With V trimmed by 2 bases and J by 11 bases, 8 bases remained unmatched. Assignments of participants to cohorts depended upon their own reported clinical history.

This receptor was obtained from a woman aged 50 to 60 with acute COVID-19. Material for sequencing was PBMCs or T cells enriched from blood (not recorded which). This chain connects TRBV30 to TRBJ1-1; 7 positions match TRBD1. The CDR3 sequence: CAWSRQGPGAFF. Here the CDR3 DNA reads TGTGCCTGGAGTAGACAGGGCCCAGGGGCTTTCTTT.